Presented here are 17 T cell receptor beta chains from one specimen sequenced in a study of cytomegalovirus exposure and HLA in healthy donors. In the PCR, 60 Vbeta and 13 Jbeta primers were used. Only in-frame clones appear in the TCRdb table, and some are missing; sequencing was by immunoSEQ multiplex PCR. The sample gives about 120,000 clones, around two thirds of which show up once; more than 2% is in the top ten. The sample taken for sequencing was PBMCs. Receptor source: a human donor in good health.

The chain recombines TRBV30 with TRBJ1-5; tentatively, D is TRBD1 (6 bases). CDR3 length equals 15 residues. Germline CDR1 and CDR2: GTSNPN and SVGIG (reference sequence). V was shortened by 0 bases and J by 5 bases, with 14 bases between the two germline ends. The CDR3 reads CAWSVRGRGHQPQHF. In DNA form, the CDR3 reads TGTGCCTGGAGTGTAAGGGGCAGGGGTCATCAGCCCCAGCATTTT.

Only a few counts were recorded for this clone. The chain recombines TRBV5-8 with TRBJ2-4; D perhaps matches TRBD2 (6 bases). The CDR3 has 15 residues. The V end was cut by 0 bases, the J end by 3 bases, with 10 bases between. The germline CDR1 and CDR2 sequences are SGHTS and YDEGEE. The CDR3 DNA is TGTGCCAGCAGCTTGGTCGGGAGTGGCAAAAACATTCAGTACTTC. Translation gives CASSLVGSGKNIQYF.

This sequence joins TRBV6-6 and TRBJ2-4, with a possible D match to TRBD1 (5 bases). Per the germline V gene, CDR1 is MNHNY and CDR2 is SVGAGI (reference sequence). The CDR3 runs 15 residues. Between the trimmed V and J ends, which lost 8 bases and 1 base, there was a span of 15 bases. The DNA of the CDR3 is TGTGCCAGCCATATAACCCAGGGTGCCAAAAACATTCAGTACTTC. It yields the protein CASHITQGAKNIQYF.

This clone has just one count. This sequence joins TRBV6-1 and TRBJ2-7; D is unclear. CDR3 length: 14 residues. Germline CDR1 reads MNHNS; CDR2 reads SASEGT. Trimming took 4 bases from V and 0 from J, leaving 10 bases between them. Here the CDR3 DNA reads TGTGCCAGCAGTGTTGTGTACAGCTCCTACGAGCAGTACTTC. Its translation is CASSVVYSSYEQYF.

The V and J genes are TRBV20-1 and TRBJ1-2; D is possibly TRBD1 (6 bases). Per the germline V gene, CDR1 is DFQATT and CDR2 is SNEGSKA (reference sequence). The CDR3 sequence is 11 residues long. The CDR3 protein is CAGQRGDGYTF. For the CDR3, the DNA is TGCGCCGGACAGAGGGGCGATGGCTACACCTTC.

This chain connects TRBV19 to TRBJ1-2; D ambiguous. CDR1 and CDR2 from the germline V gene are LNHDA and SQIVND (reference sequence). This CDR3 has 14 residues. V shed 3 bases and J shed 1 base, with 9 bases lying between them. CDR3 sequence: CASSILGFNYGYTF. The CDR3 DNA sequence: TGTGCCAGTAGTATTCTGGGCTTTAACTATGGCTACACCTTC.

The count of this clone is one. This chain uses TRBV27 with TRBJ2-1; tentatively, D is TRBD2 (5 bases). The CDR3 runs 14 residues. V was pared by 2 bases and J by 9 bases, with 14 bases between. Germline values: CDR1 MNHEY, CDR2 SMNVEV (reference sequence). CDR3 amino acids: CASSLLGINAEQFF. CDR3 in DNA: TGTGCCAGCAGTTTACTCGGGATAAATGCTGAGCAGTTCTTC.

This rearrangement joins TRBV12-1 to TRBJ1-5. TRBV12-1 is a listed pseudogene. The CDR3 has 14 amino acids. CDR3 coding DNA: TGTGCCAGCAGCTTTTGTCGGGGAAATCAGCCCCAGCATTTT. Residues: CASSFCRGNQPQHF.

J is TRBJ2-3 and V is TRBV6-5; 7 positions agree with TRBD2. CDR1 is MNHEY and CDR2 is SVGAGI in the germline V gene. The CDR3 runs to 14 residues. The junction had 6 bases not matched to a gene; V was cut back by 7 bases and J by 2 bases. CDR3 nucleotide sequence: TGTGCCAGCACAACTAGCGTTCTCACAGATACGCAGTATTTT. Its protein product is CASTTSVLTDTQYF.

The V call is TRBV2, the J call TRBJ2-7, with a weak D call TRBD1 (5 bases). The V end lost 2 bases, the J end lost 0 bases, and 17 bases lay between the germline ends. The CDR3 runs 17 residues. CDR1 and CDR2 (germline): SNHLY, FYNNEI. DNA of the CDR3: TGTGCCAGCAGTGAACTTTCAGTTCAGGGATCCTCCTACGAGCAGTACTTC. Protein sequence: CASSELSVQGSSYEQYF.

This chain connects TRBV6-1 to TRBJ1-4, with D unclear. Looked up from germline, CDR1 is MNHNS and CDR2 is SASEGT. This CDR3 has 11 amino acids. V lost 1 base, J lost 13 bases, and 7 bases lay in between. CDR3 sequence reads: CASSEGRRLFF. The CDR3 nucleotides are TGTGCCAGCAGTGAAGGCCGGAGACTGTTTTTT.

This chain uses TRBV5-4 with TRBJ2-2; TRBD2 is a possible D gene (5 bases). In germline, CDR1 is SGHNT, CDR2 YYREEE (reference sequence). V lost 1 base and J 1 base, leaving 8 bases between the germline ends. The CDR3 is 15 amino acids. The CDR3 nucleotides are TGTGCCAGCAGCTTGACGACTATGAACACCGGGGAGCTGTTTTTT. It translates to CASSLTTMNTGELFF.

This clone was recorded a few times. This chain links TRBV14 with TRBJ1-2; 7 positions agree with TRBD1. The V segment lost 1 base and the J segment 7 bases; nucleotides outside the gene matches: 15. This CDR3 is built from 17 residues. Germline V CDR1 and CDR2: SGHDN, FVKESK. The CDR3 DNA is TGTGCCAGCAGCCAAGCGCTGGGGGCGACAGGGCGTTTTGGCTACACCTTC. As protein: CASSQALGATGRFGYTF.

In this sample, this clone turned up a few times. V is TRBV19 and J is TRBJ1-6; D call uncertain. The CDR3 runs to 14 residues. With 5 bases removed from V and 7 bases from J, the gap between germline ends came to 12 bases. The V gene's germline CDR1 is LNHDA and CDR2 SQIVND (reference sequence). Written as DNA, the CDR3 is TGTGCCAGTAGTTGGGGTCGGGAAAATTCACCCCTCCACTTT. Its translation is CASSWGRENSPLHF.

A few counts support this clone. The chain has TRBV6-5 and TRBJ1-1; D is unclear. The CDR3 is 11 amino acids. V lost 5 bases and J lost 1, with 2 bases in between. Germline loops: CDR1 MNHEY, CDR2 SVGAGI. The CDR3 loop reads CASSRNTEAFF. In DNA form, the CDR3 reads TGTGCCAGCAGTCGGAACACTGAAGCTTTCTTT.

The genes are TRBV6-6 and TRBJ1-2; maybe TRBD1 (5 bases). This CDR3 has 15 amino acids. CDR1 and CDR2 from the germline V gene are MNHNY and SVGAGI (reference sequence). V lost 7 bases and J 1 base, leaving 16 bases between the germline ends. CDR3: CASTERRGFNYGYTF. The CDR3 region has the DNA TGTGCCAGCACCGAAAGGAGGGGATTTAACTATGGCTACACCTTC.

V and J are TRBV11-2 and TRBJ2-1; perhaps TRBD1 as D (6 bases). The V gene's germline CDR1 is SGHAT and CDR2 FQNNGV. CDR3 size: 15 residues. V was shortened by 5 bases and J by 5 bases, with 16 bases between the two germline ends. The CDR3 loop reads CASSRRQAGHNEQFF. The CDR3 DNA is TGTGCCAGCAGCCGCCGACAGGCCGGTCACAATGAGCAGTTCTTC.